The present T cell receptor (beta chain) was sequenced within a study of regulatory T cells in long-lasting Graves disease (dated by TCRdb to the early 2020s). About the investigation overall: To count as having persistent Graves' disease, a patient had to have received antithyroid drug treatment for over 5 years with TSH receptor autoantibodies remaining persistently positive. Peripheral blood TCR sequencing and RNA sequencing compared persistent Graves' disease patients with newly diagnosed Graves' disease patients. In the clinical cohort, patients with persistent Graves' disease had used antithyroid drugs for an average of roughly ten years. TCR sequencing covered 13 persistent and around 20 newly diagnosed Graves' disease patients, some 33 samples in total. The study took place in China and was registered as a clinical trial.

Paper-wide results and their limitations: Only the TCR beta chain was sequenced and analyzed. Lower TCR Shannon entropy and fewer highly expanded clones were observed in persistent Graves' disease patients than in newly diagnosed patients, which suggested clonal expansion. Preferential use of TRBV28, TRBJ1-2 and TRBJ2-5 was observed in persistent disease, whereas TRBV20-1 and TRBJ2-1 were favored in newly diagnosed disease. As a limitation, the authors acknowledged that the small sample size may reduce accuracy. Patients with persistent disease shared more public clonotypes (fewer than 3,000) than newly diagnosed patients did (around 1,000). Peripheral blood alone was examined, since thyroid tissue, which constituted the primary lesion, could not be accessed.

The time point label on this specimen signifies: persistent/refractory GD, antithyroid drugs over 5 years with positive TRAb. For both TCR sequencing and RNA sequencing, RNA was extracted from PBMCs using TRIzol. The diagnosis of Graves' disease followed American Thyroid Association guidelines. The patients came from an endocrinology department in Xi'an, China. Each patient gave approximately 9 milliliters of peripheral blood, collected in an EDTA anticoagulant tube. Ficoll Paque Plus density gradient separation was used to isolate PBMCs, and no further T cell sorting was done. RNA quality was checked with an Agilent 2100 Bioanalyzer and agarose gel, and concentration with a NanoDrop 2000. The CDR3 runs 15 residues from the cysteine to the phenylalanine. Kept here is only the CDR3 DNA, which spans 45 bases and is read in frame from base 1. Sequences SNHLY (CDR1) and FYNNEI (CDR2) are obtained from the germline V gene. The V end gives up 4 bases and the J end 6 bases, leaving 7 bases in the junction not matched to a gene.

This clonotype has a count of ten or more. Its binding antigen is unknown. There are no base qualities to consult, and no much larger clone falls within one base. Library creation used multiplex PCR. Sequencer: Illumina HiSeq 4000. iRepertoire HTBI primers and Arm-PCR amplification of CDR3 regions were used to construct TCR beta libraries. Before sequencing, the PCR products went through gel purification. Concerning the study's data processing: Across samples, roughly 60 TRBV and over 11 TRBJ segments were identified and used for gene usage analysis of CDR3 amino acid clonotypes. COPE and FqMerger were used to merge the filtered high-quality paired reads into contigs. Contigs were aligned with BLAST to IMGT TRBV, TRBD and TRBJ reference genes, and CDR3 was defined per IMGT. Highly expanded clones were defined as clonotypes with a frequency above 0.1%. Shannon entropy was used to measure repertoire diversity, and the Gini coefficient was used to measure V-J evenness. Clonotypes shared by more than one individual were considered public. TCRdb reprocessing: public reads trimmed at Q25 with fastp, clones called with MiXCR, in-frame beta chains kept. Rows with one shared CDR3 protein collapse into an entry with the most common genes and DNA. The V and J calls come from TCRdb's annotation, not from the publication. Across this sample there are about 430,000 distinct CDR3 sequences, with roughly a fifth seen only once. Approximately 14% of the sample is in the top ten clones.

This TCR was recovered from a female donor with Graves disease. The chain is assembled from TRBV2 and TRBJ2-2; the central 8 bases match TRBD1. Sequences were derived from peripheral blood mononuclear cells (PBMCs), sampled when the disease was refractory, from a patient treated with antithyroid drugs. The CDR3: CASSGQGLVAGELFF. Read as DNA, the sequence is TGTGCCAGCAGTGGACAGGGGTTGGTCGCCGGGGAGCTGTTTTTT.